This TCR beta chain was sequenced during a study of blood T cell repertoires in COVID-19. Study-wide context: The analysed material was cDNA or gDNA that came from T cells, B-cell-depleted T cells, or PBMCs.

Looked up from germline, CDR1 is LNHDA and CDR2 is SQIVND (reference sequence). Trimming stripped 6 bases from V and 0 bases from J, with 15 bases between. The CDR3 spans 16 residues. Original methodology: Researchers report that nucleated cell counts were estimated from reference gene primer amplification. Only in-frame clones appear in the TCRdb table, and some are missing; sequencing was by immunoSEQ multiplex PCR. V and J calls and clone size are copied from that table; D and trimming were computed from the DNA. The repertoire consists of 130,000 or so clones, with 60% to 85% occurring once and the leading ten covering approximately 17%.

The receptor was isolated from a man aged 50 to 60 with acute or convalescent COVID-19. The chain combines TRBV19 with TRBJ1-5, with TRBD1 as a possible D gene (6 bases). The sequenced sample was peripheral blood. The chain's CDR3 is CASRPDRSYSNQPQHF. The CDR3 DNA reads TGTGCCAGTAGACCCGACAGGTCCTATAGCAATCAGCCCCAGCATTTT.